The entry that follows covers one T cell receptor beta chain sequence. The source of the sample is a study of early T cells in non-severe SARS-CoV-2 infection. Germline V lookup: CDR1 DFQATT, CDR2 SNEGSKA (reference sequence). Trimming stripped 7 bases from V and 3 bases from J, with 14 bases between. This CDR3 has 13 residues. In TCRdb, the 5' RACE reads were re-called with MiXCR into one record per CDR3 protein. The profile covers tens of thousands of distinct CDR3 sequences, with about 10% appearing a single time and 4.5% to 7% taken by the ten largest. This specimen consisted of whole blood, obtained at baseline. This chain uses TRBV20-1 with TRBJ2-3; possibly TRBD1 or TRBD2 for D (5 bases each). This sequence was found in an adult who was a healthcare worker with PCR-confirmed SARS-CoV-2 infection or an uninfected control (not recorded which). The CDR3 sequence is CSVGGGRTDTQYF. Written as DNA, the CDR3 is TGCAGTGTAGGTGGGGGACGGACAGATACGCAGTATTTT.